Shown below are 26 T cell receptor beta chains from a single sample sequenced in a study of cytomegalovirus exposure and HLA in healthy donors. With 60 Vbeta and 13 Jbeta primers, the PCR was carried out. Clones were read by immunoSEQ multiplex PCR, and TCRdb kept only the in-frame ones, dropping some. The sample carries roughly 110,000 clones, around 75% recorded once. Material: PBMCs. The receptors shown here come from a woman aged 25 to 45 in good health and CMV-seronegative.

The chain couples TRBV30 to TRBJ1-2; D ambiguous. Germline V gives CDR1 GTSNPN, CDR2 SVGIG (reference sequence). Between the trimmed V and J ends, which lost 2 bases and 7 bases, there was a span of 11 bases. The CDR3 contains 12 residues. For the CDR3, the DNA is TGTGCCTGGAGTATCGGGGAGGGTGGCTACACCTTC. Its translation: CAWSIGEGGYTF.

The rearrangement links TRBV7-9 to TRBJ1-5; no reliable D call. The V end was cut by 4 bases, the J end by 0 bases, with 7 bases between. The V gene's germline CDR1 is SEHNR and CDR2 FQNEAQ (reference sequence). This CDR3 has 14 residues. CDR3 protein: CASSWAYSNQPQHF. The CDR3 nucleotides read TGTGCCAGCAGCTGGGCCTATAGCAATCAGCCCCAGCATTTT.

V gene TRBV15 combines with J gene TRBJ2-2, with TRBD1 as a possible D gene (5 bases). Trimming shortened V by 2 bases and J by 7 bases, and 14 bases separated the two germline ends. This CDR3 has 15 residues. Germline CDR1 is LNHNV and CDR2 is YYDKDF (reference sequence). CDR3 nucleotide sequence: TGTGCCACCAGCAGAATTCAGGGTGGTAACGGGGAGCTGTTTTTT. Translating it yields CATSRIQGGNGELFF.

The CDR3 loop is CASSSSGQGVTEAFF. DNA of the CDR3: TGTGCCAGCAGTTCCTCTGGACAGGGAGTCACTGAAGCTTTCTTT. The chain has TRBV28 and TRBJ1-1; 8 positions agree with TRBD1. With 4 bases clipped from V and 4 bases from J, the junction kept 8 bases outside the gene matches. In germline, CDR1 is MDHEN, CDR2 SYDVKM. The CDR3 sequence is 15 residues long.

The V gene is TRBV6-5, the J gene TRBJ1-5, with 7 nucleotides matching TRBD1. Losses at the gene ends were 6 bases for V and 4 bases for J; bases not matched to a gene: 6. Germline loops: CDR1 MNHEY, CDR2 SVGAGI. The CDR3 extends over 14 amino acids. The chain's CDR3 is CASRATGKNQPQHF. CDR3 DNA sequence: TGTGCCAGCAGGGCGACAGGGAAGAATCAGCCCCAGCATTTT.

The chain joins TRBV7-9 to TRBJ2-7; D possibly corresponds to TRBD2 (5 bases). The germline V gene encodes CDR1 SEHNR and CDR2 FQNEAQ (reference sequence). The ends were cut back, 4 bases at V and 9 bases at J, with 16 bases in the middle. The CDR3 runs to 13 residues. The CDR3 DNA sequence: TGTGCCAGCAGCTCGGACTCCGCCTGGGGGCAGTACTTC. Protein product: CASSSDSAWGQYF.

The V gene is TRBV15, the J gene TRBJ1-3; 9 bases align to TRBD1. J gave up 2 bases and V 3 bases, and 2 bases lay outside the gene matches. CDR3 size: 15 residues. Germline lookup yields CDR1 LNHNV and CDR2 YYDKDF (reference sequence). The CDR3 DNA is TGTGCCACCAGCAGGGACAGGGGAGCTGGAAACACCATATATTTT. Amino acid sequence: CATSRDRGAGNTIYF.

The V and J genes are TRBV6-5 and TRBJ2-3; D unclear. The CDR3 runs to 14 residues. Trimming took off 7 bases at V and 0 bases at J, with 11 bases between the two ends. CDR1 and CDR2 (germline): MNHEY, SVGAGI. CDR3 in DNA: TGTGCCAGCACCCAAACAATTAGCACAGATACGCAGTATTTT. Translated: CASTQTISTDTQYF.

Only a few counts were recorded for this clone. V and J are TRBV23-1 and TRBJ1-1, with D perhaps matching TRBD1 (5 bases). TRBV23-1 is an ORF; its function is uncertain. V was trimmed by 11 bases and J by 5 bases, leaving 15 bases between them. The CDR3 has 12 amino acids. The CDR3 here is CAGLLRGTEAFF. The CDR3 nucleotides read TGCGCCGGCTTACTTAGGGGTACTGAAGCTTTCTTT.

This sequence joins TRBV15 and TRBJ1-2; D call uncertain. Trimming cost V 1 base and J 2 bases, with 8 bases left between them. The CDR3 contains 14 residues. Germline loops: CDR1 LNHNV, CDR2 YYDKDF (reference sequence). CDR3 in amino acids: CATSRGGANYGYTF. The CDR3 DNA reads TGTGCCACCAGCAGAGGGGGAGCAAACTATGGCTACACCTTC.

The sample holds a few counts of this clone. This sample also contains other DNA sequences that code for the same CDR3. The chain has TRBV7-8 and TRBJ2-5, with a weak D call TRBD2 (5 bases). Germline V gene lookup returns CDR1 SGHVS and CDR2 FQNEAQ. The CDR3 is 12 residues long. The ends were cut back, 8 bases at V and 0 bases at J, with 7 bases in the middle. DNA of the CDR3: TGTGCCAGCTCGAGGGACCAAGAGACCCAGTACTTC. This codes for CASSRDQETQYF.

This chain uses TRBV30 with TRBJ1-1; D gene unclear. This CDR3 contains 14 residues. The germline V gene has CDR1 GTSNPN and CDR2 SVGIG (reference sequence). V lost 5 bases and J lost 5, with 18 bases in between. For the CDR3, the DNA is TGTGCCTGGGGTCGCCGGGCTGGAGGAACTGAAGCTTTCTTT. Translated: CAWGRRAGGTEAFF.

A few counts support this clone. The chain links TRBV4-2 to TRBJ2-2; the match to TRBD2 covers 12 bases. V trimming: 2 bases; J trimming: 3 bases; junction bases outside the gene matches: 7. Germline lookup yields CDR1 LGHNA and CDR2 YNFKEQ. The CDR3 covers 18 residues. DNA for the CDR3: TGTGCCAGCAGCCAACGACTAGCGGGGGCGCCGGACACCGGGGAGCTGTTTTTT. Translated, it gives CASSQRLAGAPDTGELFF.

The chain employs TRBV30 and TRBJ1-1; no clear D. Deletions cut 3 bases from V and 2 bases from J, with 10 bases between. Germline CDR1 and CDR2: GTSNPN and SVGIG (reference sequence). This CDR3 region has 13 residues. In DNA, the CDR3 is TGTGCCTGGAGGAGACTGCTAAACACTGAAGCTTTCTTT. Its protein product is CAWRRLLNTEAFF.

The chain uses TRBV4-1 and TRBJ1-5; 9 nucleotides line up with TRBD1. This CDR3 has 15 amino acids. V shed 3 bases, J shed 5 bases, and the junction held 5 bases outside the gene matches. Germline loops: CDR1 MGHRA, CDR2 YSYEKL. As DNA, the CDR3 is TGCGCCAGCAGCCAGGAACAGGGGGCGCATCAGCCCCAGCATTTT. It codes for CASSQEQGAHQPQHF.

The chain recombines TRBV11-2 with TRBJ1-5, with TRBD1 as a possible D gene (5 bases). Germline CDR1 is SGHAT and CDR2 is FQNNGV. This CDR3 is built from 14 residues. V was clipped by 5 bases and J by 8 bases, with 16 bases between them. CDR3 loop: CASSPPQGREPQHF. The DNA for the CDR3 is TGTGCCAGCAGCCCTCCTCAGGGTAGGGAGCCCCAGCATTTT.

This sequence joins TRBV7-3 and TRBJ1-1; D remains unclear. The CDR3 is made up of 15 amino acids. V was trimmed by 2 bases and J by 3 bases, leaving 13 bases between them. Germline CDR1 is SGHTA and CDR2 is FQGTGA. The CDR3 loop is CASSLVPLKDTEAFF. CDR3 nucleotides: TGTGCCAGCAGCTTAGTCCCGCTAAAAGACACTGAAGCTTTCTTT.

The CDR3 here is CAWSAGTVNGYTF. In DNA, the CDR3 is TGTGCCTGGAGCGCCGGGACAGTCAATGGCTACACCTTC. The genes are TRBV30 and TRBJ1-2, with 7 bases that match TRBD1. Germline CDR1 and CDR2: GTSNPN and SVGIG (reference sequence). The CDR3 consists of 13 residues. The J segment lost 6 bases and the V segment lost 3 bases, leaving 7 bases of the junction unmatched.

This clone has just one count. CDR3 sequence reads: CASSRTNEQFF. As DNA, the CDR3 is TGTGCCAGCAGCAGAACAAATGAGCAGTTCTTC. The chain recombines TRBV5-6 with TRBJ2-1; the D is unclear. V dropped 4 bases and J dropped 7 bases, with 6 bases sitting between them. The CDR3 has 11 residues. CDR1 is SGHDT, CDR2 YYEEEE, per germline.

This clone has only a few counts. The chain links TRBV6-5 to TRBJ1-1; 9 bases line up with TRBD1. The CDR3 spans 15 residues. Germline V gene lookup returns CDR1 MNHEY and CDR2 SVGAGI. The V segment lost 2 bases and the J segment 4 bases; nucleotides outside the gene matches: 5. The CDR3 sequence: CASSYAGQGVTEAFF. The CDR3 nucleotides are TGTGCCAGCAGTTACGCGGGACAGGGAGTCACTGAAGCTTTCTTT.

This clone was found a few times. The CDR3 DNA reads as TGTGCCAGCAGCCTGACAGGGTACACTGAAGCTTTCTTT. Its protein is CASSLTGYTEAFF. The gene calls are TRBV13 and TRBJ1-1; 7 bases align to TRBD1. Germline V gene sequence: CDR1 PRHDT, CDR2 FYEKMQ (reference sequence). Trimming cost V 5 bases and J 3 bases; bases outside gene matches: 3. The CDR3 is 13 amino acids.

The chain couples TRBV7-2 to TRBJ1-2; D might be TRBD1 (5 bases). Germline-derived CDR1 and CDR2 are SGHTA and FQGNSA. The ends were cut back, 2 bases at V and 3 bases at J, with 10 bases in the middle. This CDR3 is 14 amino acids long. For the CDR3, the DNA is TGTGCCAGCAGCTTACAGGGTTCGGACTATGGCTACACCTTC. Translating gives CASSLQGSDYGYTF.

The genes are TRBV29-1 and TRBJ1-3, with 7 bases identical to TRBD1. The CDR3 totals 14 residues. Germline V gene lookup returns CDR1 SQVTM and CDR2 ANQGSEA. After removal of 5 bases from V and 2 bases from J, the junction contained 6 bases not matched to a gene. DNA of the CDR3: TGCAGCGTTCAGAGGGGGCTAGCTGGAAACACCATATATTTT. It codes for CSVQRGLAGNTIYF.

The gene calls are TRBV7-9 and TRBJ1-2, with D possibly being TRBD1 (5 bases). Germline V CDR1 and CDR2: SEHNR, FQNEAQ (reference sequence). The CDR3 covers 14 residues. The ends were cut back, 3 bases at V and 4 bases at J, with 12 bases in the middle. CDR3 in DNA: TGTGCCAGCAGCTTGCAGGGCCTTACCTATGGCTACACCTTC. Residues: CASSLQGLTYGYTF.

The chain links TRBV2 to TRBJ1-1, with TRBD1 identical over 9 bases. Germline CDR1 and CDR2: SNHLY and FYNNEI. Trimming at V came to 5 bases and at J to 3 bases, leaving 7 bases not matched to a gene. CDR3 size: 15 residues. This chain's CDR3 is CASSPRTGVDTEAFF. CDR3 nucleotides: TGTGCCAGCAGTCCGCGGACAGGGGTAGACACTGAAGCTTTCTTT. Looking up the rest from reference TRBV2 and TRBJ1-1 gives the full variable domain: EPEVTQTPSHQVTQMGQEVILRCVPISNHLYFYWYRQILGQKVEFLVSFYNNEISEKSEIFDDQFSVERPDGSNFTLKIRSTKLEDSAMYFCASSPRTGVDTEAFFGQGTRLTVV.

The chain employs TRBV5-6 and TRBJ2-2; weak D call: TRBD1 (5 bases). The V gene lost 6 bases and the J gene lost 2 bases, with 8 bases spanning the gap. CDR3 length: 13 residues. Per germline, CDR1 SGHDT and CDR2 YYEEEE. The CDR3 here is CASNQGNTGELFF. Written as DNA, the CDR3 is TGTGCCAGCAATCAGGGCAACACCGGGGAGCTGTTTTTT.